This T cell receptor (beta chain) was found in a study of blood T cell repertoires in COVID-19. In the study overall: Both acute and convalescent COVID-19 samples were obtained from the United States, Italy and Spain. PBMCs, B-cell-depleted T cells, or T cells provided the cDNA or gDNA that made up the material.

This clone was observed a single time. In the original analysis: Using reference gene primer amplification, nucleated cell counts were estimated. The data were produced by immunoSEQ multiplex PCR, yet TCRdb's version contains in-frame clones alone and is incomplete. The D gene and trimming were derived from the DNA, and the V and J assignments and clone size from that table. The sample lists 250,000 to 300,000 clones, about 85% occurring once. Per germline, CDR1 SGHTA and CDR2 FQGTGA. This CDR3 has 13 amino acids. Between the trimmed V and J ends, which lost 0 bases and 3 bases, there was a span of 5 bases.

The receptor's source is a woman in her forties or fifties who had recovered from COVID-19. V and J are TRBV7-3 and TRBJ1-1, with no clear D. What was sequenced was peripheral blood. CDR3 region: CASSLTSDTEAFF. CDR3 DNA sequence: TGTGCCAGCAGCTTAACCAGCGACACTGAAGCTTTCTTT.